This T cell receptor (beta chain) was recorded in a study of CD8 T cells in ankylosing spondylitis. By quantitative 5'-RACE with molecular barcodes, the TCR beta libraries were made. TCRdb processed the 5' RACE reads anew with MiXCR; each CDR3 protein has one entry. The table lists some 700,000 distinct CDR3 sequences, roughly 19% of them singletons. V gave up 5 bases and J gave up 2 bases, with 17 bases separating them. Looked up from germline, CDR1 is KGHSH and CDR2 is LQKENI. The CDR3 has 16 residues. This clonotype was seen more than once but under ten times. As yet, its antigen is unknown. Study observations and caveats: CD8+ by phenotype, disease-linked clones were relatively rare in peripheral blood. Roughly 8 highly homologous variants formed a TCR beta motif that appeared characteristic of ankylosing spondylitis blood. Clones linked to disease were reported to show significant enrichment in matched ankylosing spondylitis synovial fluid. Several of the motif variants were reported before in synovial fluid and blood from reactive arthritis.

The receptor was isolated from a male donor with ankylosing spondylitis. The sequencing input was blood, either unsorted or a sorted T cell fraction (not recorded which). The J gene is TRBJ2-3, the V gene TRBV18; D is perhaps TRBD1 (6 bases). In DNA, the CDR3 is TGTGCCAGCTCAGAAAGCACAGGGTACGACACAGATACGCAGTATTTT. Its translation is CASSESTGYDTDTQYF.